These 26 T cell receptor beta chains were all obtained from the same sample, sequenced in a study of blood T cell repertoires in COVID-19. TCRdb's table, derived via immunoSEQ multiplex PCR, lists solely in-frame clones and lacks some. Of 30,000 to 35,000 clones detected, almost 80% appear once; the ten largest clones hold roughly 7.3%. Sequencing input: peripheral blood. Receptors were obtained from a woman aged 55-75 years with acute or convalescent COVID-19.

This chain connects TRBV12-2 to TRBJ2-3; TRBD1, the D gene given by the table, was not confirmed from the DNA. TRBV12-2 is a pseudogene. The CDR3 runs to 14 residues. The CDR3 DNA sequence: TGTGCAAGTCGTGTGGGGGCTAGCACAGATACGCAGTATTTT. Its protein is CASRVGASTDTQYF.

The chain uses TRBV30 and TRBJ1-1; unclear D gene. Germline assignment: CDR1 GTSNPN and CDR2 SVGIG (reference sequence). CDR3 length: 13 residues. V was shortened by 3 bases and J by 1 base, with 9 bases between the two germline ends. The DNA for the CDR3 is TGTGCCTGGAGGAGGCAAGCGAACACTGAAGCTTTCTTT. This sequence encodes CAWRRQANTEAFF.

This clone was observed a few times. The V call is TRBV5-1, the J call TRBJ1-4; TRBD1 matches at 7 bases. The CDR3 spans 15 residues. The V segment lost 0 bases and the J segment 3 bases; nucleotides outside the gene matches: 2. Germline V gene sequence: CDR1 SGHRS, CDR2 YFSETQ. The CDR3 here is CASSLDQGANEKLFF. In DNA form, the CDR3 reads TGCGCCAGCAGCTTGGATCAGGGGGCTAATGAAAAACTGTTTTTT.

The DNA for the CDR3 is TGTGCCAGCAGGCCCCCAAGTGAGCTTGGGGGGGCGATCACCGGGGAGCTGTTTTTT. Translated, it gives CASRPPSELGGAITGELFF. The chain recombines TRBV2 with TRBJ2-2, with D perhaps TRBD2 (7 bases). This CDR3 comprises 19 residues. In germline, CDR1 is SNHLY, CDR2 FYNNEI. V dropped 6 bases and J dropped 4 bases, with 27 bases sitting between them.

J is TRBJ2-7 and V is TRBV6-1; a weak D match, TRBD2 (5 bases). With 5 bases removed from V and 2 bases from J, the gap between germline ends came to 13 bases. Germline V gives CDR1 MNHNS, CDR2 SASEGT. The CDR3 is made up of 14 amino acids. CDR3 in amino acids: CASSNGLLTYEQYF. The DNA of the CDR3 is TGTGCCAGCAGTAATGGACTTCTTACCTACGAGCAGTACTTC.

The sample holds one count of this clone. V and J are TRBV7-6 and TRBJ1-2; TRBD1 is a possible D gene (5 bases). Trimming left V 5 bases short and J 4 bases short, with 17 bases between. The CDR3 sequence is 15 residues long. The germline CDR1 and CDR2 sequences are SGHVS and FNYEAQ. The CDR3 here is CASSPDPGLAYGYTF. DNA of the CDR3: TGTGCCAGCAGCCCGGACCCGGGACTAGCCTATGGCTACACCTTC.

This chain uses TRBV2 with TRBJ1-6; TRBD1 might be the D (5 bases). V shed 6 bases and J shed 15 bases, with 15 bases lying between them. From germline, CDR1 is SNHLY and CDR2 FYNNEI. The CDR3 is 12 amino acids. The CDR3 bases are TGTGCCAGCAGCGCTGGGACTTTGCTCCTCCACTTT. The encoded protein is CASSAGTLLLHF.

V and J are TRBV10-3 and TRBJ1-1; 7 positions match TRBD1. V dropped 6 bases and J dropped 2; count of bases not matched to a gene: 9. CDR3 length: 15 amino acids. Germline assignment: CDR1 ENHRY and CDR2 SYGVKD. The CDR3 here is CAIREQGKHNTEAFF. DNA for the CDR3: TGTGCCATCAGAGAACAGGGGAAGCACAACACTGAAGCTTTCTTT.

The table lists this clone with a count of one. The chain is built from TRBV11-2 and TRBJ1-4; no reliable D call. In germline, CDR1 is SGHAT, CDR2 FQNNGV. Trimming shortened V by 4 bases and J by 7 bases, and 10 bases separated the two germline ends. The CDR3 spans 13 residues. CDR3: CASSSSHGEKLFF. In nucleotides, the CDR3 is TGTGCCAGCAGCTCCTCGCACGGTGAAAAACTGTTTTTT.

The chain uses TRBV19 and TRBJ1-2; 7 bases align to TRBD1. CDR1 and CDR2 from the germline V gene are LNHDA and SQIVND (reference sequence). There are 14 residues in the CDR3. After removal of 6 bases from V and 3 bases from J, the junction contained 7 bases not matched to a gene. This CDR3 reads CASRMTGRYYGYTF. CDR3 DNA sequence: TGTGCCAGTAGGATGACAGGGAGGTACTATGGCTACACCTTC.

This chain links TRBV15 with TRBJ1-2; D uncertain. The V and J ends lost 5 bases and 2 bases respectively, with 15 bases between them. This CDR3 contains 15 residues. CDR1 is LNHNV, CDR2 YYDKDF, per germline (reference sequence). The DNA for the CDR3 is TGTGCCACCAGCCACCGGGTGGAGGGCAACTATGGCTACACCTTC. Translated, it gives CATSHRVEGNYGYTF.

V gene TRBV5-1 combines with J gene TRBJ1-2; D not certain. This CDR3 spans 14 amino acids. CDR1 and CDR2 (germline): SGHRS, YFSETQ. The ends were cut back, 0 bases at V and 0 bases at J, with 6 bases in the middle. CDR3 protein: CASSLDSPNYGYTF. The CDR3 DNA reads TGCGCCAGCAGCTTGGACAGCCCTAACTATGGCTACACCTTC.

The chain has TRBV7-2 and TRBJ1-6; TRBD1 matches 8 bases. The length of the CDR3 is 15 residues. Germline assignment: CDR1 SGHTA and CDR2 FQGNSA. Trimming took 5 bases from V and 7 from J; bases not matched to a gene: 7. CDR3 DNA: TGTGCCAGCAGCCTCCTGAGGGACAGGAATTCACCCCTCCACTTT. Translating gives CASSLLRDRNSPLHF.

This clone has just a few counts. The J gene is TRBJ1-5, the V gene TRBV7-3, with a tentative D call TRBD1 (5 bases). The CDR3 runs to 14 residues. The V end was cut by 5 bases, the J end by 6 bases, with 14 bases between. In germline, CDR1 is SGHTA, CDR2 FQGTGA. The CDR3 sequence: CASSHGREGQPQHF. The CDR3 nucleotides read TGTGCCAGCAGCCACGGCAGGGAGGGTCAGCCCCAGCATTTT.

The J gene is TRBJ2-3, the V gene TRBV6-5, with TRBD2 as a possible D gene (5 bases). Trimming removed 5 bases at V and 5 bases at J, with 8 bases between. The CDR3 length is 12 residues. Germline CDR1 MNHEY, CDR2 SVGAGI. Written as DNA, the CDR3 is TGTGCCAGCAGTCCGAGCGGAGATACGCAGTATTTT. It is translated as CASSPSGDTQYF.

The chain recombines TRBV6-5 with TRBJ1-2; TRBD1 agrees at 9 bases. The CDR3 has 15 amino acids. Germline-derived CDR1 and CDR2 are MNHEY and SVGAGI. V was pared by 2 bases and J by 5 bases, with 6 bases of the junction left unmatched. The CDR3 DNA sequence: TGTGCCAGCAGTTACAGCGGACAGGGGAGATATGGCTACACCTTC. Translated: CASSYSGQGRYGYTF.

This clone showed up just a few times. The CDR3 DNA reads as TGCGCCAGCAGCACGGAGGACAGGCGGTCGGACGAGCAGTACTTC. It yields the protein CASSTEDRRSDEQYF. The chain has TRBV5-1 and TRBJ2-7; 7 bases agree with TRBD1. CDR1 is SGHRS, CDR2 YFSETQ, per germline. The length of the CDR3 is 15 residues. Trimming removed 4 bases from V and 5 bases from J; junction bases left unmatched: 12.

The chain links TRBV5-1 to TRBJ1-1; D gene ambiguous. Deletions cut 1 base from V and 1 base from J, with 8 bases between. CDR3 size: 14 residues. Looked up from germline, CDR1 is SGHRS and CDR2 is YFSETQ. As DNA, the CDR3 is TGCGCCAGCAGCTTGCGTAGCCCGAACACTGAAGCTTTCTTT. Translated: CASSLRSPNTEAFF. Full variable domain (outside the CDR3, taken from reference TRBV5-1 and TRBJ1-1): KAGVTQTPRYLIKTRGQQVTLSCSPISGHRSVSWYQQTPGQGLQFLFEYFSETQRNKGNFPGRFSGRQFSNSRSEMNVSTLELGDSALYLCASSLRSPNTEAFFGQGTRLTVV.

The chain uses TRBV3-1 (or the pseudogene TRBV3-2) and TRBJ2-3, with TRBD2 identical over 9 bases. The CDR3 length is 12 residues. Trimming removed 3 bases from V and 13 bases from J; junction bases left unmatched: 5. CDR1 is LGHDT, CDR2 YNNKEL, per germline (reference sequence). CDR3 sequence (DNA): TGTGCCAGCAGCCAGGGCGGGGGGGCGGAGTATTTT. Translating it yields CASSQGGGAEYF.

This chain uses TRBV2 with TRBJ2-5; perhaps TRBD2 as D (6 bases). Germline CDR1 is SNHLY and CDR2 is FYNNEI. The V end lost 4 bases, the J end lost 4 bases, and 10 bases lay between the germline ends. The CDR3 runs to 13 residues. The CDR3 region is CASSVTGVETQYF. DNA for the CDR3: TGTGCCAGCAGTGTGACGGGGGTAGAGACCCAGTACTTC.

CDR3 DNA sequence: TGTGCCAGCAATACCGGGACAGGGGTTGATTCACCCCTCCACTTT. Amino acids: CASNTGTGVDSPLHF. The chain carries TRBV6-5 and TRBJ1-6; TRBD1 agrees at 10 bases. Germline-derived CDR1 and CDR2 are MNHEY and SVGAGI. The CDR3 has 15 residues. The V segment lost 7 bases and the J segment 8 bases; nucleotides outside the gene matches: 8.

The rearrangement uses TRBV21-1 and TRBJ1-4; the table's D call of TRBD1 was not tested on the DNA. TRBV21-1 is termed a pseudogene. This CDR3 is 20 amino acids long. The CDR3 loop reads CASSPRKGQGVPATNEKLFF. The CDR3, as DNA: TGTGCCAGCAGCCCCCGAAAGGGACAGGGGGTCCCCGCAACTAATGAAAAACTGTTTTTT.

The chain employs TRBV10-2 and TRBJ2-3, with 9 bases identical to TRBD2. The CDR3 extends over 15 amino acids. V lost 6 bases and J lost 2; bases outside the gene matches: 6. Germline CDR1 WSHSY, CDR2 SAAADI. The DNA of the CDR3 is TGCGCCAGCAGCCCTAGCGGGGCCATCACAGATACGCAGTATTTT. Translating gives CASSPSGAITDTQYF.

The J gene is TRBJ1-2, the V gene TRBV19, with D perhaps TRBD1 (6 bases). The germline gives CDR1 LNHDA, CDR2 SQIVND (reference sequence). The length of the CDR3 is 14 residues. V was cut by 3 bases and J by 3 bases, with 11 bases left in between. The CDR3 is CASSIESGDYGYTF. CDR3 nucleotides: TGTGCCAGTAGTATCGAGTCAGGGGACTATGGCTACACCTTC. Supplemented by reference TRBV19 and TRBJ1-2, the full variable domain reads DGGITQSPKYLFRKEGQNVTLSCEQNLNHDAMYWYRQDPGQGLRLIYYSQIVNDFQKGDIAEGYSVSREKKESFPLTVTSAQKNPTAFYLCASSIESGDYGYTFGSGTRLTVV.

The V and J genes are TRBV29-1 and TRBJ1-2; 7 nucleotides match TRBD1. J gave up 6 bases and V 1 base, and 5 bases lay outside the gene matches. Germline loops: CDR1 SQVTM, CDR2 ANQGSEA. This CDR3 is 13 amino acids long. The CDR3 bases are TGCAGCGTTGAAGGGTTGACAGGGAATGGCTACACCTTC. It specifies CSVEGLTGNGYTF.

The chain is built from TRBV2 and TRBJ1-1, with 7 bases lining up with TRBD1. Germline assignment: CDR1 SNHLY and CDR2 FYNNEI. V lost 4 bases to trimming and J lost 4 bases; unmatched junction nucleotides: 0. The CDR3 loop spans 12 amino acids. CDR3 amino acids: CASSAGGTEAFF. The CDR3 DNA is TGTGCCAGCAGTGCAGGGGGCACTGAAGCTTTCTTT.